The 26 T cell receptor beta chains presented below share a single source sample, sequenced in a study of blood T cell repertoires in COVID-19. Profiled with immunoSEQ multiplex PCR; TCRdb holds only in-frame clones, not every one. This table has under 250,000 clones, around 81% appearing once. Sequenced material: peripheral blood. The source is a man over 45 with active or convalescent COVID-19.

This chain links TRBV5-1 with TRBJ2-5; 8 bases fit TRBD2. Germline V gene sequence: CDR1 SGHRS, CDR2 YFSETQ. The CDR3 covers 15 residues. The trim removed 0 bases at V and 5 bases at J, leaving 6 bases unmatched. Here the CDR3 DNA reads TGCGCCAGCAGCTTGGGGTTAGCGGGGATCGAGACCCAGTACTTC. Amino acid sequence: CASSLGLAGIETQYF.

CDR3 residues: CASSSTSPKLSGELFF. DNA of the CDR3: TGCGCCAGCAGCTCGACTAGCCCTAAGTTATCCGGGGAGCTGTTTTTT. The chain has TRBV5-1 and TRBJ2-2; TRBD2 agrees at 7 bases. There are 16 residues in the CDR3. Trimming at V came to 3 bases and at J to 6 bases, leaving 11 bases not matched to a gene. Germline V gene data show CDR1 as SGHRS and CDR2 as YFSETQ.

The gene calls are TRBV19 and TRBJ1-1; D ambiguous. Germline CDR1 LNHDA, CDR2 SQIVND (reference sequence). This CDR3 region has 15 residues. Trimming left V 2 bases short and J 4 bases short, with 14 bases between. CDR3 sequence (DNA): TGTGCCAGTAGTATATATCCAGGCCGGGGCACTGAAGCTTTCTTT. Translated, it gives CASSIYPGRGTEAFF.

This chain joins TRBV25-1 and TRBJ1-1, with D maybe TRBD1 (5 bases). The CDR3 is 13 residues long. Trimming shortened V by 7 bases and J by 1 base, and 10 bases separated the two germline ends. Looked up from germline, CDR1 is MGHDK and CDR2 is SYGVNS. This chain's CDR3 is CASIAGGNTEAFF. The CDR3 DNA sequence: TGTGCCAGCATCGCGGGGGGGAACACTGAAGCTTTCTTT.

This CDR3 is CASSEFGQVEAFF. In nucleotides, the CDR3 is TGTGCCAGCAGTGAATTCGGACAGGTTGAAGCTTTCTTT. V usage is TRBV6-1 and J usage is TRBJ1-1; TRBD1 matches at 7 bases. The CDR3 is 13 amino acids. V was pared by 2 bases and J by 7 bases, with 4 bases of the junction left unmatched. CDR1 and CDR2 from the germline V gene are MNHNS and SASEGT.

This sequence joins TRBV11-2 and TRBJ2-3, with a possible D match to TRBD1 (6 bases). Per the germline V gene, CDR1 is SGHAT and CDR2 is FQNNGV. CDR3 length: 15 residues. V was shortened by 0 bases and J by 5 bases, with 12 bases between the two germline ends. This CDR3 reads CASSLDPRQVDTQYF. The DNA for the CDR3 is TGTGCCAGCAGCTTAGATCCACGACAGGTAGATACGCAGTATTTT.

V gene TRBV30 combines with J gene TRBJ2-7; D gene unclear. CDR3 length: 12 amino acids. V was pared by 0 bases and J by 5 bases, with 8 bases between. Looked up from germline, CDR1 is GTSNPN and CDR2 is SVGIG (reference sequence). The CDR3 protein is CAWSVRSNEQYF. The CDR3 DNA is TGTGCCTGGAGTGTACGGTCGAACGAGCAGTACTTC.

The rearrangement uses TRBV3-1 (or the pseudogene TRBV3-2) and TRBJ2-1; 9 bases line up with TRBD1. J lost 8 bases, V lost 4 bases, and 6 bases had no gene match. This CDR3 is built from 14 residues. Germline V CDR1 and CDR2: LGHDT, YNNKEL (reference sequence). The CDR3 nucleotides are TGTGCCAGCAGCCCCCGGACAGGGGACTATGAGCAGTTCTTC. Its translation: CASSPRTGDYEQFF.

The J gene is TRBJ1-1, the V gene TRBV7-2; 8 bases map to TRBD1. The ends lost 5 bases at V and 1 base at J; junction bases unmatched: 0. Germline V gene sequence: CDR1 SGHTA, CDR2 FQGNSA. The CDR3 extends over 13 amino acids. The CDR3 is CASSQGANTEAFF. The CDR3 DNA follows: TGTGCCAGCAGCCAGGGGGCGAACACTGAAGCTTTCTTT.

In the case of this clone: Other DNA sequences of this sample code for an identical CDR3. DNA for the CDR3: TGTGCCAGCAGCGTAGACGGGCGGGGGGGAACAGATACGCAGTATTTT. It specifies CASSVDGRGGTDTQYF. The chain joins TRBV9 to TRBJ2-3, with 9 positions matching TRBD2. The V gene's germline CDR1 is SGDLS and CDR2 YYNGEE. V was pared by 0 bases and J by 3 bases, with 5 bases of the junction left unmatched. This CDR3 region has 16 residues. The full variable domain, rest sourced from reference TRBV9 and TRBJ2-3, is DSGVTQTPKHLITATGQRVTLRCSPRSGDLSVYWYQQSLDQGLQFLIQYYNGEERAKGNILERFSAQQFPDLHSELNLSSLELGDSALYFCASSVDGRGGTDTQYFGPGTRLTVL.

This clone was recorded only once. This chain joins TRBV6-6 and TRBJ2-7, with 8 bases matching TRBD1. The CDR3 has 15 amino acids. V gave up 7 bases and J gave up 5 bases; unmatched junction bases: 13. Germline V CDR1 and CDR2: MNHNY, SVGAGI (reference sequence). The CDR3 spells CASTQRTGSLHEQYF. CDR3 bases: TGTGCCAGCACTCAGCGGACAGGGAGTCTACACGAGCAGTACTTC.

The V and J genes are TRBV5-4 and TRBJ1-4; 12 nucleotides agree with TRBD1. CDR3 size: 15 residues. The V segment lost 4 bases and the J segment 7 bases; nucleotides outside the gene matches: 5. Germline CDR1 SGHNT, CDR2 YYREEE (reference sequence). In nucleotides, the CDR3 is TGTGCCAGCAGCCCAGGGACAGGGGGCGGTGAAAAACTGTTTTTT. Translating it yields CASSPGTGGGEKLFF.

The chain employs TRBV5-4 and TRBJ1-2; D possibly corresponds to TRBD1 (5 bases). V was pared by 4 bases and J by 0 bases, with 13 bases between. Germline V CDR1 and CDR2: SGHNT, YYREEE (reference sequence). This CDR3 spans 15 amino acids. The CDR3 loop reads CASSAGGQTNYGYTF. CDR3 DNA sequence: TGTGCCAGCAGCGCAGGCGGACAAACTAACTATGGCTACACCTTC.

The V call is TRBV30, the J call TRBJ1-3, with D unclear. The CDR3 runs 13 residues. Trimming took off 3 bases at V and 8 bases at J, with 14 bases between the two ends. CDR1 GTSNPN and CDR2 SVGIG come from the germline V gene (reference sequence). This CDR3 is CAWRTLGVDTIYF. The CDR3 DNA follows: TGTGCCTGGAGGACCCTCGGAGTGGACACCATATATTTT.

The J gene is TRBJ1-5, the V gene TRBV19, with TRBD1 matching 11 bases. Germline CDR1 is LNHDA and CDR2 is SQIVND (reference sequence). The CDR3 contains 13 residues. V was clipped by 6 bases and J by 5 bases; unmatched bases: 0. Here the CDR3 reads CASRGQGDQPQHF. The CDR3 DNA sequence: TGTGCCAGTAGGGGACAGGGGGATCAGCCCCAGCATTTT.

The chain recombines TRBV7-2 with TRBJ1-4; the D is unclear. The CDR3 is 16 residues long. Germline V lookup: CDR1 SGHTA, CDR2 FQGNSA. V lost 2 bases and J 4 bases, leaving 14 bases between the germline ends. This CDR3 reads CASSLHGERVNEKLFF. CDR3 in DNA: TGTGCCAGCAGCTTACACGGGGAGAGGGTTAATGAAAAACTGTTTTTT.

In nucleotides, the CDR3 is TGCAGCGTACCGGGAACGCTCCCTATTACTAGCGGGGGTAGCACAGATACGCAGTATTTT. This codes for CSVPGTLPITSGGSTDTQYF. The genes are TRBV29-1 and TRBJ2-3; 11 nucleotides align to TRBD2. Germline V gene sequence: CDR1 SQVTM, CDR2 ANQGSEA. With V trimmed by 6 bases and J by 0 bases, 20 bases remained unmatched. The CDR3 runs to 20 residues.

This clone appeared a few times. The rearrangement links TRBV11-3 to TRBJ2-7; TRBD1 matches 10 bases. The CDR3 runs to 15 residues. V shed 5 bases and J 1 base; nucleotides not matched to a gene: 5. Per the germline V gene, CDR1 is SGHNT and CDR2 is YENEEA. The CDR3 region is CASSTGTGASYEQYF. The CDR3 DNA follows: TGTGCCAGCAGCACCGGGACAGGGGCTTCCTACGAGCAGTACTTC.

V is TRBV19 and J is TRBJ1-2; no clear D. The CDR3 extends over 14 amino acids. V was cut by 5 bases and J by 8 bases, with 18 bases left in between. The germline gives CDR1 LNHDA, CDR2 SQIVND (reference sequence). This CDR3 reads CASSASWRGTGYTF. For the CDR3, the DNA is TGTGCCAGTAGTGCCTCCTGGCGGGGTACGGGCTACACCTTC.

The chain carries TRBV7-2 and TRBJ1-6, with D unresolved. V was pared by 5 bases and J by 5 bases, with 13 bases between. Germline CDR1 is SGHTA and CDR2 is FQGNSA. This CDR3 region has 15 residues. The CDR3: CASSPRGRNNSPLHF. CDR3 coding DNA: TGTGCCAGCAGCCCTCGAGGCAGAAATAATTCACCCCTCCACTTT.

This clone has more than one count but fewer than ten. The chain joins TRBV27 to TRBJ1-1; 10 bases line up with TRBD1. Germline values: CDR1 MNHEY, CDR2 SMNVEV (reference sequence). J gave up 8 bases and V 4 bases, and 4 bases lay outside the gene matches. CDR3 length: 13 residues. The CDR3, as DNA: TGTGCCAGCAGTTGGGACAGGGGCCGAGAAGCTTTCTTT. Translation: CASSWDRGREAFF.

CDR3 loop: CSADRGGNEKLFF. The CDR3 DNA is TGCAGCGCTGACAGGGGCGGTAATGAAAAACTGTTTTTT. The J gene is TRBJ1-4, the V gene TRBV29-1, with TRBD1 matching 8 bases. V shed 7 bases, J shed 4 bases, and the junction held 5 bases outside the gene matches. The CDR3 loop spans 13 amino acids. The germline V gene has CDR1 SQVTM and CDR2 ANQGSEA.

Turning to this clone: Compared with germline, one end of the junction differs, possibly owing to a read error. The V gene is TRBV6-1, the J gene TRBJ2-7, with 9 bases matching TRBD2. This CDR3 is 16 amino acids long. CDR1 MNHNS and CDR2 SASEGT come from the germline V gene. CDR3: CASREQGGGGSYEQYF. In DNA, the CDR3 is TGTGCCAGCCGTGAGCAGGGCGGGGGGGGCTCCTACGAGCAGTACTTC.

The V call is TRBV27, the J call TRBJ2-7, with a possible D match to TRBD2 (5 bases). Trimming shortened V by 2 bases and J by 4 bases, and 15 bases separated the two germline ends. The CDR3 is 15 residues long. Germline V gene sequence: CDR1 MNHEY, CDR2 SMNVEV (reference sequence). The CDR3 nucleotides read TGTGCCAGCAGTTTAACGGGAAGCCCCTGGTACGAGCAGTACTTC. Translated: CASSLTGSPWYEQYF.

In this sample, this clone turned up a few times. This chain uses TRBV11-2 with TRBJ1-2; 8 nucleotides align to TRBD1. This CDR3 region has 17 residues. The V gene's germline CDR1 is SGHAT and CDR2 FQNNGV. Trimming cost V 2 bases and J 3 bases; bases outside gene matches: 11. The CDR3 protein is CASSLRTSGTGYYGYTF. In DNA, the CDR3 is TGTGCCAGCAGCTTACGGACGTCCGGGACAGGATACTATGGCTACACCTTC.

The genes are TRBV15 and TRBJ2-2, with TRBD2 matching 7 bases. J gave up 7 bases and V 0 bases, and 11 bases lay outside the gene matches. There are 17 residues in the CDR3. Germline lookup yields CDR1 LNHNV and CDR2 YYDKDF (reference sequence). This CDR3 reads CATSRDRRLATVGELFF. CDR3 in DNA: TGTGCCACCAGCAGAGATCGTCGACTAGCTACGGTCGGGGAGCTGTTTTTT.